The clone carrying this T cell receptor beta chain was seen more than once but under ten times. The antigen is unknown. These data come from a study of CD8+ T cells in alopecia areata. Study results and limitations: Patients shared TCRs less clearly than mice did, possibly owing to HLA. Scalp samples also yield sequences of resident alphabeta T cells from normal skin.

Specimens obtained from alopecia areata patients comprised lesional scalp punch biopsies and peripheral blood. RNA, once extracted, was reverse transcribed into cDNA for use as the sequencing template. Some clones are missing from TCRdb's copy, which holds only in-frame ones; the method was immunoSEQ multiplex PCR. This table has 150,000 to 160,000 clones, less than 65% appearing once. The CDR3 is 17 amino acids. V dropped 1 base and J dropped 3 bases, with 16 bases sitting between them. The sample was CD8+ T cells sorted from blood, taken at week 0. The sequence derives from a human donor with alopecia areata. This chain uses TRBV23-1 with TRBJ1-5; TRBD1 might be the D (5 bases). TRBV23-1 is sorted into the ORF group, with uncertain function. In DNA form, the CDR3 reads TGCGCCAGCAGTCAATTTCCCCGGGGCAGACACAATCAGCCCCAGCATTTT. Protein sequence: CASSQFPRGRHNQPQHF.